The 7 T cell receptor beta chains below were found in one sample sequenced in a study of cytomegalovirus exposure and HLA in healthy donors (dated by TCRdb to 2016 to 2017). Library preparation was by the immunoSEQ multiplex PCR assay. The multiplex PCR relied on a mix of 60 forward primers for TCR Vbeta segments and 13 reverse primers for TCR Jbeta segments. Held by TCRdb, this immuneACCESS table contains in-frame sequences only and omits some clones. Under half of the omission traces to an unresolved V gene where checked; the cause of the rest is unknown. The sample includes 120,000 or so clones, with approximately 80% observed a single time. The ten top clones hold under 1.2% of the sample. The sample comprised PBMCs. These receptors originate from a human donor in good health.

The CDR3 coding sequence is TGTGCAAGTCGCCCTAGAGAGGGACATCGGTGTAAGGTGGTCTATGGCTACACCTTC. This sequence encodes CASRPREGHRCKVVYGYTF. This sequence joins TRBV12-2 and TRBJ1-2; the table's D gene call, TRBD1, was not cross checked with the DNA. TRBV12-2 is given as a pseudogene. This CDR3 is built from 19 residues.

This sequence joins TRBV6-5 and TRBJ2-7; 7 nucleotides agree with TRBD1. This CDR3 region has 13 residues. Losses at the gene ends were 5 bases for V and 2 bases for J; bases not matched to a gene: 3. Germline CDR1 reads MNHEY; CDR2 reads SVGAGI. The CDR3 sequence: CASSSQGAYEQYF. The CDR3 DNA reads as TGTGCCAGCAGTAGCCAGGGGGCCTACGAGCAGTACTTC.

The rearrangement links TRBV6-6 to TRBJ2-1; no definite D call. Deletions cut 6 bases from V and 0 bases from J, with 9 bases between. The CDR3 is made up of 14 amino acids. Germline-derived CDR1 and CDR2 are MNHNY and SVGAGI (reference sequence). The CDR3 nucleotides are TGTGCCAGCAGATCCCTAACCTCCTACAATGAGCAGTTCTTC. Translating gives CASRSLTSYNEQFF.

The chain uses TRBV28 and TRBJ1-1, with D possibly being TRBD1 (5 bases). The CDR3 contains 12 residues. CDR1 is MDHEN and CDR2 is SYDVKM in the germline V gene. V was clipped by 7 bases and J by 8 bases, with 14 bases between them. CDR3 bases: TGTGCCAGCATCCAGGGTGGTGTAGAAGCTTTCTTT. Translating it yields CASIQGGVEAFF. Complete variable domain (other parts from reference TRBV28 and TRBJ1-1): DVKVTQSSRYLVKRTGEKVFLECVQDMDHENMFWYRQDPGLGLRLIYFSYDVKMKEKGDIPEGYSVSREKKERFSLILESASTNQTSMYLCASIQGGVEAFFGQGTRLTVV.

The gene calls are TRBV2 and TRBJ2-1, with D perhaps TRBD1 (5 bases). V lost 11 bases to trimming and J lost 1 base, with 15 bases between them. The length of the CDR3 is 14 residues. Germline assignment: CDR1 SNHLY and CDR2 FYNNEI. The CDR3 nucleotides read TGTGCCCGCCAGGGCGACCCGTCCTACAATGAGCAGTTCTTC. Encoded protein: CARQGDPSYNEQFF. The full variable domain, in which reference TRBV2 and TRBJ2-1 provide the parts outside the CDR3, is EPEVTQTPSHQVTQMGQEVILRCVPISNHLYFYWYRQILGQKVEFLVSFYNNEISEKSEIFDDQFSVERPDGSNFTLKIRSTKLEDSAMYFCARQGDPSYNEQFFGPGTRLTVL.

The J gene is TRBJ2-3, the V gene TRBV7-2; D perhaps matches TRBD2 (7 bases). V was pared by 8 bases and J by 1 base, with 16 bases between. The germline V gene encodes CDR1 SGHTA and CDR2 FQGNSA. The CDR3 covers 15 residues. In DNA form, the CDR3 reads TGTGCCAGCGACCCGGGGGCGGGGGGCACAGATACGCAGTATTTT. Amino acids: CASDPGAGGTDTQYF.

V and J are TRBV9 and TRBJ2-1, with D maybe TRBD2 (5 bases). Looked up from germline, CDR1 is SGDLS and CDR2 is YYNGEE. The length of the CDR3 is 13 residues. V was pared by 3 bases and J by 6 bases, with 10 bases between. CDR3 coding DNA: TGTGCCAGCAGCGCGGGAAGTCCCAATGAGCAGTTCTTC. Its translation: CASSAGSPNEQFF.